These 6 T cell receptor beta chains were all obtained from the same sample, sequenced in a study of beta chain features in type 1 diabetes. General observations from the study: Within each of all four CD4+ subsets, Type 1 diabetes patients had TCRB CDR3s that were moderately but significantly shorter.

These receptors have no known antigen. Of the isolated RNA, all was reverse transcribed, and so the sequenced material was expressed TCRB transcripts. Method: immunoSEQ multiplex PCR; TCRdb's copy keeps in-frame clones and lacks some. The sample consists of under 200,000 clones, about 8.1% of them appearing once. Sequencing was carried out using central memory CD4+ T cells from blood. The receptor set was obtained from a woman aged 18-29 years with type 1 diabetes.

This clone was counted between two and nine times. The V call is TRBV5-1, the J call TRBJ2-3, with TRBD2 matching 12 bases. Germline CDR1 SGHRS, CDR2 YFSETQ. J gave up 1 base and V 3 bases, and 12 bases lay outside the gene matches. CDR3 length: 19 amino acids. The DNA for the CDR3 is TGCGCCAGCAGCTCTGGCAGACTAGCGGGAGATATAGGCACAGATACGCAGTATTTT. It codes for CASSSGRLAGDIGTDTQYF.

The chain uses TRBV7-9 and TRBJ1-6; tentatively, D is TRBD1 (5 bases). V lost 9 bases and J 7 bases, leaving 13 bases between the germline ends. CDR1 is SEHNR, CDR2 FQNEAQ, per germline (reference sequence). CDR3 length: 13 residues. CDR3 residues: CARHGTENSPLHF. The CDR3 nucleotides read TGTGCCAGACATGGGACTGAAAATTCACCCCTCCACTTT.

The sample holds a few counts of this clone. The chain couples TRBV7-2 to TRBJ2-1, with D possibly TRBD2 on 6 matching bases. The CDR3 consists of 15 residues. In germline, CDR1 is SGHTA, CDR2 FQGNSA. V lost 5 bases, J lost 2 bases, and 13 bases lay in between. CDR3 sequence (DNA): TGTGCCAGCAGCCCACAGGAGGGGACCTACAATGAGCAGTTCTTC. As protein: CASSPQEGTYNEQFF.

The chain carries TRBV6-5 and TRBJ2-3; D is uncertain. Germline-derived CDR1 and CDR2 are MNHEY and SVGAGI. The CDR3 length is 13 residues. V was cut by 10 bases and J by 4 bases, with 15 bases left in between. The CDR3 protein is CATNREAPDTQYF. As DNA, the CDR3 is TGTGCCACCAACCGAGAGGCGCCAGATACGCAGTATTTT.

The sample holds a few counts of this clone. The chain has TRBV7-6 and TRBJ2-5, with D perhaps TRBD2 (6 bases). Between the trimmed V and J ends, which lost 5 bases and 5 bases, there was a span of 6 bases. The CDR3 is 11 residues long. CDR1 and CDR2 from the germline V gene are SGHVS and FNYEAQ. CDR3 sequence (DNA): TGTGCCAGCAGCGCGGGGGAGACCCAGTACTTC. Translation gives CASSAGETQYF.

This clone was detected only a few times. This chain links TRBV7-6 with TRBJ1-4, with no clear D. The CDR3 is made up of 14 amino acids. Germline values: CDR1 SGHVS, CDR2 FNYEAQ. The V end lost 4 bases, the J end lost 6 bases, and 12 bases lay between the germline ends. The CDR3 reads CASSSSGGDEKLFF. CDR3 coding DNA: TGTGCCAGCAGCTCGTCCGGCGGCGATGAAAAACTGTTTTTT. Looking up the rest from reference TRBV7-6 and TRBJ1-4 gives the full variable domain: GAGVSQSPRYKVTKRGQDVALRCDPISGHVSLYWYRQALGQGPEFLTYFNYEAQQDKSGLPNDRFSAERPEGSISTLTIQRTEQRDSAMYRCASSSSGGDEKLFFGSGTQLSVL.